This T cell receptor (beta chain) was observed in a study of T cell responses to AZD1222 COVID-19 vaccine. There are 15 residues in the CDR3. After removal of 4 bases from V and 2 bases from J, the junction contained 2 bases not matched to a gene. The germline CDR1 and CDR2 sequences are LNHDA and SQIVND (reference sequence). Study results and limitations: Targets within unmutated variant regions were reportedly found for nearly half of spike-specific TCRs. The span of vaccine-associated CD4 TCRs extended across spike, with dominance at 160-218 and 743-854.

Sequencing was performed with immunoSEQ multiplex PCR; in TCRdb, only in-frame clones are kept and a portion is missing. The top ten clones hold roughly 3.5% of a sample with about 66,000 clones, 60% to 85% of them seen once. In this sample, this clone turned up a few times. What it recognizes is unknown. This TCR came from an adult who received the AZD1222 COVID-19 vaccine. The V call is TRBV19, the J call TRBJ1-5; 10 bases map to TRBD1. The starting material was peripheral blood, obtained 28 days after the second AZD1222 dose. CDR3 loop: CASSRGTGGNQPQHF. In DNA, the CDR3 is TGTGCCAGTAGTAGAGGGACAGGGGGCAATCAGCCCCAGCATTTT.